A selection of T cell receptor beta chains follows, all from one sample in a study of T cells in Graves' hyperthyroidism and ophthalmopathy. TCRdb re-derived calls from the multiplex PCR reads in MiXCR, one entry per CDR3 protein. The top ten hold 8% to 9% of the sample, which has hundreds of thousands of distinct CDR3 sequences, more than 30% seen once. Sequencing used blood. These receptors came from a man aged 18 to 30 with Graves' hyperthyroidism. CDR3s include the opening cysteine and the closing phenylalanine or tryptophan. The D gene is left open where the match is weak. Size values are once, few and many counts, or a class for expanded clones, and some rows have none.

cdr3_aa	cdr3_nt	clone_size	d_call	v_call	j_call
CASSSSGPDEVTEAFF	TGTGCCAGCAGCTCCTCCGGTCCAGACGAGGTCACTGAAGCTTTCTTT	.	.	TRBV6-5	TRBJ1-1
CASSFDQGGGSPLHF	TGCGCCAGCAGCTTTGACCAGGGGGGAGGTTCACCCCTCCACTTT	.	TRBD1	TRBV5-1	TRBJ1-6
CASSGGSPGELFF	TGTGCCAGCAGTGGAGGTAGCCCCGGGGAGCTGTTTTTT	many	.	TRBV2	TRBJ2-2
CSAREAPNTEAFF	TGCAGTGCTAGAGAGGCCCCGAACACTGAAGCTTTCTTT	few	.	TRBV20-1	TRBJ1-1
CASSHVQGHSPLHF	TGTGCCAGCAGCCACGTGCAGGGGCACTCACCCCTCCACTTT	many	.	TRBV7-9	TRBJ1-6
CASTDSLNSPLHF	TGTGCCAGCACTGACAGCCTCAATTCACCCCTCCACTTT	.	.	TRBV6-1	TRBJ1-6
CASRGKRGDQETQYF	TGTGCCAGCAGGGGCAAGCGGGGGGACCAAGAGACCCAGTACTTC	many	TRBD2	TRBV2	TRBJ2-5
CASSAKDRGSYEQYF	TGTGCCAGCAGCGCTAAGGACAGGGGAAGCTACGAGCAGTACTTC	.	TRBD1	TRBV9	TRBJ2-7
CASSKRGQGVAGANVLTF	TGTGCCAGCAGCAAGCGAGGACAGGGAGTGGCTGGGGCCAACGTCCTGACTTTC	many	TRBD1	TRBV7-9	TRBJ2-6
CAISERGNYGYTF	TGTGCCATCAGTGAGAGGGGGAACTATGGCTACACCTTC	.	.	TRBV10-3	TRBJ1-2
CASSPTRIEAFF	TGTGCCAGCTCACCAACGCGGATTGAAGCTTTCTTT	.	.	TRBV2	TRBJ1-1
CASSYSEGGLFF	TGTGCCAGCAGTTACTCGGAGGGGGGGCTGTTTTTT	.	.	TRBV6-5	TRBJ2-2
CASSEVVSYEQYF	TGTGCCAGCAGTGAAGTAGTCTCCTACGAGCAGTACTTC	.	.	TRBV2	TRBJ2-7
CASSARTGGRDNSPLHF	TGTGCCAGCAGCGCGCGGACAGGGGGCAGGGATAATTCACCCCTCCACTTT	.	TRBD1	TRBV9	TRBJ1-6